This T cell receptor (beta chain) was sequenced during a study of T-cell reconstitution after alpha-beta-depleted transplantation in children. The library targeted TCRbeta and was prepared with unique molecular identifiers. Via MiXCR, TCRdb re-called the PCR reads, giving one row per CDR3 protein. The data show 640,000 or so distinct CDR3 sequences, with approximately 16% seen just once and 0.8% to 1.1% held by the top ten. Many counts were recorded for this clonotype. V lost 6 bases, J lost 7 bases, and 16 bases lay in between. Germline V gene data show CDR1 as SQVTM and CDR2 as ANQGSEA. The CDR3 is made up of 13 amino acids.

The TCR comes from a human donor who donated a stem cell graft to a child with acute myeloid leukemia. Sequenced here: PBMCs from the stem cell graft donor, sampled from the stem cell graft. The genes are TRBV29-1 and TRBJ1-5, with D unclear. The CDR3, as DNA: TGCAGCGTCCTCGACGCGATTGGGCAGCCCCAGCATTTT. Encoded protein: CSVLDAIGQPQHF.